One and the same sample provided the 30 T cell receptor beta chains below, sequenced in a study of shared T cell receptors in the human thymus (dated by TCRdb to about 2021). Libraries were made using the immunoSEQ multiplex PCR assay. The table comes from immuneACCESS by way of TCRdb, which keeps in-frame sequences with V and J called. Part of the clones is missing from these tables; in studies checked, under half for an unresolved V gene and the rest for unknown reasons. The sample includes some 400,000 clones, with approximately 95% observed a single time. Around 0.019% of the sample is held by the ten biggest clonotypes. Sequencing used thymocytes. The source of these receptors is a human donor.

V usage is TRBV27 and J usage is TRBJ2-7, with 7 bases identical to TRBD2. Germline lookup yields CDR1 MNHEY and CDR2 SMNVEV (reference sequence). The CDR3 length is 15 residues. The V gene end was trimmed by 2 bases and the J gene end by 2 bases; junction bases not matched to a gene: 6. The CDR3 coding sequence is TGTGCCAGCAGTTTAACCGCTAGCGGAGCCTACGAGCAGTACTTC. Its protein product is CASSLTASGAYEQYF.

The chain combines TRBV19 with TRBJ2-5; tentative D call: TRBD2 (5 bases). V was pared by 7 bases and J by 0 bases, with 9 bases between. Germline lookup yields CDR1 LNHDA and CDR2 SQIVND (reference sequence). The CDR3 length is 13 residues. CDR3 amino acids: CASTPGYQETQYF. CDR3 DNA sequence: TGTGCCAGTACTCCGGGGTACCAAGAGACCCAGTACTTC.

This clone has a single count. The CDR3 region has the DNA TGTGCCAGCACCCCCAAATCCCCTAGCGGATTCACAGATACGCAGTATTTT. This sequence encodes CASTPKSPSGFTDTQYF. This chain joins TRBV28 and TRBJ2-3; 7 bases fit TRBD2. Germline V gene lookup returns CDR1 MDHEN and CDR2 SYDVKM. The ends lost 7 bases at V and 2 bases at J; junction bases unmatched: 15. There are 17 residues in the CDR3.

The genes are TRBV19 and TRBJ1-4, with D possibly TRBD1 on 6 matching bases. Trimming pared 6 bases from V and 4 bases from J, leaving 15 bases between. This CDR3 is 15 amino acids long. Per germline, CDR1 LNHDA and CDR2 SQIVND (reference sequence). The CDR3 sequence: CASRGTDSLNEKLFF. The CDR3 nucleotides are TGTGCCAGTAGGGGCACGGACAGCCTTAATGAAAAACTGTTTTTT.

The rearrangement uses TRBV20-1 and TRBJ2-3, with no clear D. The germline CDR1 and CDR2 sequences are DFQATT and SNEGSKA (reference sequence). The CDR3 has 10 residues. DNA of the CDR3: TGCAGCCCTGCGGTGGATACGCAGTATTTT. Protein: CSPAVDTQYF.

J is TRBJ2-1 and V is TRBV28; no clear D gene. The CDR3 totals 10 residues. The germline CDR1 and CDR2 sequences are MDHEN and SYDVKM. Trimming stripped 9 bases from V and 9 bases from J, with 9 bases between. The CDR3 loop is CASFCGEQFF. The CDR3 DNA sequence: TGTGCCAGTTTCTGTGGTGAGCAGTTCTTC.

The chain joins TRBV10-3 to TRBJ2-2; 10 nucleotides agree with TRBD1. In germline, CDR1 is ENHRY, CDR2 SYGVKD. Trimming cost V 6 bases and J 4 bases; bases outside gene matches: 17. The CDR3 has 19 amino acids. This chain's CDR3 is CAIRPGQGSDSRFTGELFF. Here the CDR3 DNA reads TGTGCCATCAGGCCGGGACAGGGGAGCGATAGCCGATTCACCGGGGAGCTGTTTTTT.

Turning to this clone: The CDR3 ends on some other residue instead of the conserved phenylalanine or tryptophan, so this is likely a read error. The limits of the CDR3 on the DNA are not certain, so only TCRdb's listed CDR3 is given. CDR3 loop: CSASPFRR. The V call is TRBV20-1, the J call TRBJ1-1. The CDR3 has 8 amino acids, counting both end residues. Germline V gives CDR1 DFQATT, CDR2 SNEGSKA (reference sequence).

The chain carries TRBV2 and TRBJ1-2, with TRBD1 as a possible D gene (5 bases). Trimming removed 0 bases at V and 8 bases at J, with 19 bases between. This CDR3 is 16 amino acids long. Germline V gene sequence: CDR1 SNHLY, CDR2 FYNNEI. The DNA for the CDR3 is TGTGCCAGCAGTGAAGCGGGGGAACAAGGAAGCTGCGGCTACACCTTC. This gives the protein CASSEAGEQGSCGYTF.

Only one count was recorded for this clone. The chain uses TRBV19 and TRBJ2-3; 9 nucleotides line up with TRBD1. The germline V gene encodes CDR1 LNHDA and CDR2 SQIVND (reference sequence). The CDR3 runs 17 residues. The V and J ends lost 7 bases and 5 bases, in that order; junction bases with no gene match: 16. The CDR3, as DNA: TGTGCCAGTACCCTTTACCGGACAGGGGAGGAGGGAGATACGCAGTATTTT. It is translated as CASTLYRTGEEGDTQYF.

V and J are TRBV7-9 and TRBJ2-7; TRBD2 matches at 12 bases. The trim removed 6 bases at V and 4 bases at J, leaving 7 bases unmatched. Per the germline V gene, CDR1 is SEHNR and CDR2 is FQNEAQ (reference sequence). The CDR3 spans 15 residues. DNA of the CDR3: TGTGCCAGCAGTTTCGGACTAGCGGGACTTTACGAGCAGTACTTC. Amino acid sequence: CASSFGLAGLYEQYF.

The chain is built from TRBV7-9 and TRBJ2-1; 11 bases match TRBD2. The length of the CDR3 is 19 residues. The junction had 9 bases not matched to a gene; V was cut back by 2 bases and J by 0 bases. Germline V gene sequence: CDR1 SEHNR, CDR2 FQNEAQ (reference sequence). The CDR3 region has the DNA TGTGCCAGCAGCTTAACCGGGACTAGCGGTAGGATCTCCTACAATGAGCAGTTCTTC. It encodes CASSLTGTSGRISYNEQFF.

The rearrangement links TRBV28 to TRBJ2-1, with no clear D. Germline assignment: CDR1 MDHEN and CDR2 SYDVKM. Deletions cut 5 bases from V and 5 bases from J, with 10 bases between. The CDR3 contains 13 residues. The chain's CDR3 is CASSHRVDNEQFF. The CDR3 nucleotides read TGTGCCAGCAGTCACCGGGTGGACAATGAGCAGTTCTTC. Combining the CDR3 with reference TRBV28 and TRBJ2-1 gives the whole variable domain DVKVTQSSRYLVKRTGEKVFLECVQDMDHENMFWYRQDPGLGLRLIYFSYDVKMKEKGDIPEGYSVSREKKERFSLILESASTNQTSMYLCASSHRVDNEQFFGPGTRLTVL.

This chain joins TRBV14 and TRBJ2-7; the D gene is possibly TRBD1 (5 bases). CDR3 length: 15 amino acids. V was shortened by 4 bases and J by 5 bases, with 18 bases between the two germline ends. CDR1 is SGHDN, CDR2 FVKESK, per germline. CDR3 sequence reads: CASSPKASGRHEQYF. CDR3 coding DNA: TGTGCCAGCAGCCCAAAGGCATCAGGGCGTCACGAGCAGTACTTC.

This sequence joins TRBV19 and TRBJ2-7; 9 bases map to TRBD2. The J segment lost 4 bases and the V segment lost 3 bases, leaving 4 bases of the junction unmatched. Germline lookup yields CDR1 LNHDA and CDR2 SQIVND (reference sequence). The CDR3 spans 14 residues. CDR3: CASSISGSTYEQYF. CDR3 sequence (DNA): TGTGCCAGTAGTATTAGCGGGAGTACGTACGAGCAGTACTTC. Full variable domain (outside the CDR3, taken from reference TRBV19 and TRBJ2-7): DGGITQSPKYLFRKEGQNVTLSCEQNLNHDAMYWYRQDPGQGLRLIYYSQIVNDFQKGDIAEGYSVSREKKESFPLTVTSAQKNPTAFYLCASSISGSTYEQYFGPGTRLTVT.

J is TRBJ2-1 and V is TRBV11-3; 13 positions match TRBD2. This CDR3 comprises 16 residues. J gave up 9 bases and V 3 bases, and 8 bases lay outside the gene matches. Per the germline V gene, CDR1 is SGHNT and CDR2 is YENEEA. In DNA, the CDR3 is TGTGCCAGCAGCTTGGGACTAGCGGGACGAGTGAGTGAGCAGTTCTTC. It codes for CASSLGLAGRVSEQFF.

The chain carries TRBV7-9 and TRBJ1-1, with D tentatively TRBD1 (6 bases). Germline lookup yields CDR1 SEHNR and CDR2 FQNEAQ (reference sequence). The CDR3 totals 18 residues. The germline V and J ends were trimmed by 1 base and 1 base, with 19 bases remaining between them. CDR3 in DNA: TGTGCCAGCAGCTTAGGGGGTTTTCGGACAGTGGAGAACACTGAAGCTTTCTTT. Translated, it gives CASSLGGFRTVENTEAFF.

The chain recombines TRBV19 with TRBJ2-5, with 7 bases fitting TRBD1. With 5 bases clipped from V and 7 bases from J, the junction kept 10 bases outside the gene matches. Germline CDR1 reads LNHDA; CDR2 reads SQIVND (reference sequence). The length of the CDR3 is 14 residues. The CDR3 region is CASSLPTGKGTQYF. In DNA form, the CDR3 reads TGTGCCAGTAGTTTGCCGACAGGGAAGGGGACCCAGTACTTC.

This clone has only a few counts. The chain has TRBV6-6 and TRBJ1-3; D is undetermined. The V end lost 3 bases, the J end lost 4 bases, and 13 bases lay between the germline ends. This CDR3 is 15 amino acids long. CDR1 and CDR2 from the germline V gene are MNHNY and SVGAGI (reference sequence). The DNA of the CDR3 is TGTGCCAGCAGTTATGATCCAAAGGGAGGAAACACCATATATTTT. Amino acid sequence: CASSYDPKGGNTIYF.

The chain couples TRBV27 to TRBJ1-2, with TRBD1 as a possible D gene (6 bases). The CDR3 runs to 23 residues. V was cut by 4 bases and J by 0 bases, with 36 bases left in between. The V gene's germline CDR1 is MNHEY and CDR2 SMNVEV (reference sequence). DNA of the CDR3: TGTGCCAGCAGTTCCCACAGGGTACCATTACTAAAGGGGGGACGAATGGCTAACTATGGCTACACCTTC. It encodes CASSSHRVPLLKGGRMANYGYTF.

The CDR3 bases are TGCGCCAGCAGTCAATCCCCCCCGGGAGGGGCCTACGAGCAGTACTTC. Translated, it gives CASSQSPPGGAYEQYF. The chain combines TRBV23-1 with TRBJ2-7, with TRBD2 matching over 8 bases. TRBV23-1 is treated as an ORF (open reading frame) with a function not yet certain. This CDR3 has 16 amino acids. The J segment lost 2 bases and the V segment lost 0 bases, leaving 6 bases of the junction unmatched.

This chain links TRBV28 with TRBJ2-4, with D possibly being TRBD1 (6 bases). CDR3 length: 19 amino acids. The germline V and J ends were trimmed by 5 bases and 12 bases, with 35 bases remaining between them. The germline CDR1 and CDR2 sequences are MDHEN and SYDVKM. The CDR3 here is CASSGGVKPQNPLRQSQYF. The CDR3 DNA follows: TGTGCCAGCAGTGGGGGCGTTAAGCCTCAAAACCCACTGAGACAATCTCAGTACTTC.

The V and J genes are TRBV5-6 and TRBJ2-3; the D is unclear. The V gene's germline CDR1 is SGHDT and CDR2 YYEEEE. V lost 5 bases to trimming and J lost 6 bases, with 10 bases between them. The CDR3 runs to 12 residues. The DNA of the CDR3 is TGTGCCAGCAGTCCCGACCATGATACGCAGTATTTT. This translates into CASSPDHDTQYF.

This chain uses TRBV18 with TRBJ2-7, with 7 bases aligning to TRBD1. Germline CDR1 KGHSH, CDR2 LQKENI. The junction had 8 bases not matched to a gene; V was cut back by 3 bases and J by 0 bases. The CDR3 contains 16 residues. CDR3 DNA: TGTGCCAGCTCACCCCCCCGGACAGGACCCTCCTACGAGCAGTACTTC. Amino acids: CASSPPRTGPSYEQYF.

The chain combines TRBV7-8 with TRBJ1-1; the D is unclear. The V end was cut by 6 bases, the J end by 1 base, with 9 bases between. This CDR3 has 13 residues. Germline V gene sequence: CDR1 SGHVS, CDR2 FQNEAQ. CDR3 DNA sequence: TGTGCCAGCAGTTCGCTGTCGAACACTGAAGCTTTCTTT. Protein product: CASSSLSNTEAFF.

This chain joins TRBV7-9 and TRBJ2-5, with a possible D match to TRBD2 (6 bases). The V gene lost 5 bases and the J gene lost 6 bases, with 28 bases spanning the gap. Looked up from germline, CDR1 is SEHNR and CDR2 is FQNEAQ (reference sequence). This CDR3 has 18 amino acids. CDR3 DNA sequence: TGTGCCAGCAGCCAAGACCAGTTATGGGACTTATCGGGAAAGACCCAGTACTTC. Protein product: CASSQDQLWDLSGKTQYF.

The J gene is TRBJ2-3, the V gene TRBV4-1; the D gene is possibly TRBD2 (5 bases). Germline assignment: CDR1 MGHRA and CDR2 YSYEKL. V dropped 1 base and J dropped 3 bases, with 11 bases sitting between them. The CDR3 has 15 residues. This CDR3 is CASSQASGRTDTQYF. The CDR3 DNA follows: TGCGCCAGCAGCCAAGCGTCGGGAAGGACAGATACGCAGTATTTT.

The chain joins TRBV28 to TRBJ2-7; 7 nucleotides match TRBD1. With 6 bases clipped from V and 6 bases from J, the junction kept 14 bases outside the gene matches. The CDR3 spans 15 residues. Germline V lookup: CDR1 MDHEN, CDR2 SYDVKM. The CDR3 region has the DNA TGTGCCAGCAGCCGACGACAGGGCAGCCTCCGCGAGCAGTACTTC. Translated: CASSRRQGSLREQYF.

The V and J genes are TRBV7-6 and TRBJ2-7; 9 bases are shared with TRBD1. In germline, CDR1 is SGHVS, CDR2 FNYEAQ. The CDR3 runs 13 residues. V dropped 4 bases and J dropped 4; count of bases not matched to a gene: 2. CDR3 residues: CASSSTGGYEQYF. The CDR3 DNA reads as TGTGCCAGCAGCTCGACAGGGGGATACGAGCAGTACTTC.

V is TRBV9 and J is TRBJ2-5, with a tentative D call TRBD2 (6 bases). Germline V lookup: CDR1 SGDLS, CDR2 YYNGEE. Trimming pared 4 bases from V and 0 bases from J, leaving 10 bases between. This CDR3 is built from 14 residues. The CDR3 region is CASSPRDYQETQYF. The CDR3 region has the DNA TGTGCCAGCAGCCCACGGGACTACCAAGAGACCCAGTACTTC.